This paragraph covers one TCR beta chain sequence. What it binds is unknown. The sample is drawn from a study of cytomegalovirus exposure and HLA in healthy donors. General study points: The classifier reportedly diagnosed cytomegalovirus status with high sensitivity and specificity. Specific recognition of CMV antigens was confirmed in vitro for a few chains (all CMV-associated).

The PCR contained 60 Vbeta and 13 Jbeta primers. Clones were read by immunoSEQ multiplex PCR, and TCRdb kept only the in-frame ones, dropping some. This table has over 150,000 clones, roughly 72% appearing once. V lost 3 bases and J lost 5, with 7 bases in between. Looked up from germline, CDR1 is SGHVS and CDR2 is FNYEAQ. This CDR3 region has 12 residues. The sequencing sample was made of PBMCs. The sequence came from a man aged 25 to 45 in good health and CMV-seronegative. The chain joins TRBV7-6 to TRBJ2-5; a possible D gene is TRBD2 (5 bases). CDR3 in DNA: TGTGCCAGCAGCTTCGGCGGGGAGACCCAGTACTTC. Protein: CASSFGGETQYF.